Shown below are 20 T cell receptor beta chains from a single sample sequenced in a study of control samples from healthy donors and cancer patients. Produced via immunoSEQ multiplex PCR; TCRdb's table is partial and in-frame only. This repertoire shows 95,000 to 150,000 clones, approximately 89% found once; its top ten account for around 7.6%. The sample was blood. The receptor set was obtained from a woman younger than 30 in good health.

This chain links TRBV5-1 with TRBJ1-1, with 9 bases aligning to TRBD1. This CDR3 spans 13 amino acids. The germline CDR1 and CDR2 sequences are SGHRS and YFSETQ. V shed 4 bases, J shed 7 bases, and the junction held 5 bases outside the gene matches. In nucleotides, the CDR3 is TGCGCCAGCAGCCCGGGACAGGGCAATGAAGCTTTCTTT. This encodes CASSPGQGNEAFF.

J is TRBJ1-5 and V is TRBV19; no clear D. Looked up from germline, CDR1 is LNHDA and CDR2 is SQIVND (reference sequence). The ends were cut back, 7 bases at V and 2 bases at J, with 9 bases in the middle. This CDR3 comprises 13 residues. The CDR3 coding sequence is TGTGCCAGTAAAAGCCGCGGCAATCAGCCCCAGCATTTT. It specifies CASKSRGNQPQHF.

The V call is TRBV15, the J call TRBJ1-4; D is undetermined. CDR1 and CDR2 from the germline V gene are LNHNV and YYDKDF (reference sequence). This CDR3 is built from 15 residues. V was pared by 3 bases and J by 1 base, with 9 bases between. The CDR3 coding sequence is TGTGCCACCAGCAGGACGGCCCAAACTAATGAAAAACTGTTTTTT. Encoded protein: CATSRTAQTNEKLFF.

The genes are TRBV24-1 and TRBJ2-2; D might be TRBD2 (5 bases). CDR3 length equals 16 residues. V dropped 9 bases and J dropped 5 bases, with 21 bases sitting between them. The V gene's germline CDR1 is KGHDR and CDR2 SFDVKD. Written as DNA, the CDR3 is TGTGCCACCGCCACAACTAGGCCCATTTTGACCGGGGAGCTGTTTTTT. Amino acid sequence: CATATTRPILTGELFF.

This clone turned up a few times. The chain carries TRBV4-1 and TRBJ1-6, with D perhaps matching TRBD1 (6 bases). The germline gives CDR1 MGHRA, CDR2 YSYEKL. The length of the CDR3 is 17 residues. V gave up 1 base and J gave up 9 bases, with 19 bases separating them. The chain's CDR3 is CASSQGRTGFSGSPLHF. The CDR3 nucleotides are TGCGCCAGCAGCCAAGGCCGAACAGGGTTTTCGGGTTCACCCCTCCACTTT.

This chain uses TRBV20-1 with TRBJ2-7, with TRBD2 matching 13 bases. Trimming at V came to 3 bases and at J to 2 bases, leaving 7 bases not matched to a gene. The CDR3 runs to 16 residues. Germline lookup yields CDR1 DFQATT and CDR2 SNEGSKA (reference sequence). The CDR3 bases are TGCAGTGCTAGTGAAACTAGCGGGAGGGGGCCCTACGAGCAGTACTTC. Translation gives CSASETSGRGPYEQYF.

V gene TRBV27 combines with J gene TRBJ1-1; 8 nucleotides line up with TRBD1. V shed 3 bases, J shed 4 bases, and the junction held 4 bases outside the gene matches. The CDR3 is 14 amino acids. Germline V gene lookup returns CDR1 MNHEY and CDR2 SMNVEV (reference sequence). The CDR3 DNA reads TGTGCCAGCAGTTTGCAGGGGGCGGGCACTGAAGCTTTCTTT. Translation: CASSLQGAGTEAFF.

The chain couples TRBV6-5 to TRBJ1-2, with TRBD1 matching 11 bases. With 8 bases clipped from V and 5 bases from J, the junction kept 4 bases outside the gene matches. The length of the CDR3 is 13 residues. Germline loops: CDR1 MNHEY, CDR2 SVGAGI. In DNA form, the CDR3 reads TGTGCCAGCGTCGGGACAGGGGGATATGGCTACACCTTC. Translation: CASVGTGGYGYTF.

The chain is built from TRBV28 and TRBJ2-5; no definite D call. Per the germline V gene, CDR1 is MDHEN and CDR2 is SYDVKM. The CDR3 has 14 amino acids. V was cut by 3 bases and J by 6 bases, with 14 bases left in between. The CDR3 region has the DNA TGTGCCAGCAGTTTTCCCTACGGTTTGAAGACCCAGTACTTC. Amino acids: CASSFPYGLKTQYF. The complete variable domain, with remaining parts taken from reference TRBV28 and TRBJ2-5, reads DVKVTQSSRYLVKRTGEKVFLECVQDMDHENMFWYRQDPGLGLRLIYFSYDVKMKEKGDIPEGYSVSREKKERFSLILESASTNQTSMYLCASSFPYGLKTQYFGPGTRLLVL.

The CDR3 nucleotides read TGTGCCAGCAGCCATTACGACAGGGCGAACACCGGGGAGCTGTTTTTT. This codes for CASSHYDRANTGELFF. The rearrangement uses TRBV3-1 (or the pseudogene TRBV3-2) and TRBJ2-2; 7 bases fit TRBD1. This CDR3 spans 16 amino acids. Germline V CDR1 and CDR2: LGHDT, YNNKEL (reference sequence). Trimming removed 3 bases from V and 0 bases from J; junction bases left unmatched: 4.

The chain carries TRBV5-5 and TRBJ1-1; no clear D gene. Germline V CDR1 and CDR2: SGHKS, YYEKEE (reference sequence). The V gene lost 4 bases and the J gene lost 0 bases, with 13 bases spanning the gap. The CDR3 is 15 amino acids. The CDR3: CASSVRSVMNTEAFF. DNA of the CDR3: TGTGCCAGCAGCGTTAGGTCGGTGATGAACACTGAAGCTTTCTTT.

CDR3 bases: TGCGCCAGCAGCTTGGACAGGGGGCCCTACAATGAGCAGTTCTTC. Translated: CASSLDRGPYNEQFF. This chain joins TRBV5-1 and TRBJ2-1, with 9 bases aligning to TRBD1. The V segment lost 0 bases and the J segment 2 bases; nucleotides outside the gene matches: 0. CDR1 and CDR2 (germline): SGHRS, YFSETQ. This CDR3 has 15 residues.

The genes are TRBV28 and TRBJ2-7; D is perhaps TRBD2 (7 bases). V was pared by 3 bases and J by 2 bases, with 14 bases between. The CDR3 consists of 15 residues. Germline V gene data show CDR1 as MDHEN and CDR2 as SYDVKM. The DNA for the CDR3 is TGTGCCAGCAGTTTCCGGGGGAGGGGGACCTACGAGCAGTACTTC. As protein: CASSFRGRGTYEQYF.

This chain uses TRBV30 with TRBJ1-2; D is unclear. The V end was cut by 4 bases, the J end by 4 bases, with 16 bases between. CDR3 size: 14 residues. Germline CDR1 GTSNPN, CDR2 SVGIG (reference sequence). CDR3 coding DNA: TGTGCCTGGACCCGCACAGCACTTGCCTATGGCTACACCTTC. Translated, it gives CAWTRTALAYGYTF.

This clone was recorded only once. The genes are TRBV5-4 and TRBJ2-2; D perhaps matches TRBD2 (5 bases). There are 16 residues in the CDR3. The germline CDR1 and CDR2 sequences are SGHNT and YYREEE (reference sequence). Trimming cost V 1 base and J 4 bases, with 14 bases left between them. CDR3 DNA sequence: TGTGCCAGCAGCTTGTTGCCCGGGAACCCCACCGGGGAGCTGTTTTTT. It codes for CASSLLPGNPTGELFF.

This sequence joins TRBV5-1 and TRBJ1-2; D not certain. The CDR3 totals 13 residues. The germline V gene has CDR1 SGHRS and CDR2 YFSETQ. Trimming removed 4 bases from V and 0 bases from J, with 7 bases in between. In DNA, the CDR3 is TGCGCCAGCAGCAGAGAACCTAACTATGGCTACACCTTC. This gives the protein CASSREPNYGYTF.

The rearrangement joins TRBV6-2 or TRBV6-3 to TRBJ2-3; D is perhaps TRBD1 or TRBD2 (7 bases each). The CDR3 loop spans 17 amino acids. Germline V CDR1 and CDR2: MNHEY, SVGEGT. Deletions cut 0 bases from V and 3 bases from J, with 16 bases between. DNA for the CDR3: TGTGCCAGCAGTTACTCCAGGACTAGGGGGCGGACAGATACGCAGTATTTT. Protein product: CASSYSRTRGRTDTQYF.

V usage is TRBV28 and J usage is TRBJ2-1; D could derive from TRBD1 or TRBD2 (5 bases each). V shed 7 bases and J shed 7 bases, with 20 bases lying between them. The CDR3 has 15 residues. CDR1 MDHEN and CDR2 SYDVKM come from the germline V gene. The CDR3, as DNA: TGTGCCAGCACCACCGGGACGGACTGGGGGAATGAGCAGTTCTTC. Its protein product is CASTTGTDWGNEQFF.

The chain couples TRBV19 to TRBJ2-7; no firm D call. Trimming shortened V by 4 bases and J by 3 bases, and 19 bases separated the two germline ends. Per germline, CDR1 LNHDA and CDR2 SQIVND (reference sequence). The CDR3 is 16 residues long. Written as DNA, the CDR3 is TGTGCCAGTAGTACAACTTCAGGCCGCCTTCTCTACGAGCAGTACTTC. Amino acids: CASSTTSGRLLYEQYF.

The CDR3, as DNA: TGTGCCAGTACGACTAGCGGGACCACCGGGGAGCTGTTTTTT. It translates to CASTTSGTTGELFF. The chain employs TRBV19 and TRBJ2-2; 11 nucleotides agree with TRBD2. The trim removed 7 bases at V and 4 bases at J, leaving 2 bases unmatched. This CDR3 is 14 amino acids long. Germline V gene data show CDR1 as LNHDA and CDR2 as SQIVND (reference sequence).